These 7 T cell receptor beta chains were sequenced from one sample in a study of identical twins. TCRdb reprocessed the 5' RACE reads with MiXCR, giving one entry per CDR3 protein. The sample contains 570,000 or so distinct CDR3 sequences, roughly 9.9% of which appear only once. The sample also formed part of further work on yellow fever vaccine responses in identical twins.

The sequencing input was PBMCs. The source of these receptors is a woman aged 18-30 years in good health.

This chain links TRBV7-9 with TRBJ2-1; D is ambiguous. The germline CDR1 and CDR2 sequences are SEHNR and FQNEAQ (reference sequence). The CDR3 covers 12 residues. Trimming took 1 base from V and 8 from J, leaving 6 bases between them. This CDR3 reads CASSLDLHEQFF. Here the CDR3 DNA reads TGTGCCAGCAGCTTAGACCTCCATGAGCAGTTCTTC.

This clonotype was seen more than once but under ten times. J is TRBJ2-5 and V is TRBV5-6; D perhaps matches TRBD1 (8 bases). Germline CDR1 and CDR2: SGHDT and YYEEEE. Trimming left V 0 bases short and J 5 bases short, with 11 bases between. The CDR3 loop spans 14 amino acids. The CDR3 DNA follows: TGTGCCAGCAGCTTGGAACAGGGGGGGGAGACCCAGTACTTC. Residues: CASSLEQGGETQYF. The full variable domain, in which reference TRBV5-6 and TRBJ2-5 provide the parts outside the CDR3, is DAGVTQSPTHLIKTRGQQVTLRCSPKSGHDTVSWYQQALGQGPQFIFQYYEEEERQRGNFPDRFSGHQFPNYSSELNVNALLLGDSALYLCASSLEQGGETQYFGPGTRLLVL.

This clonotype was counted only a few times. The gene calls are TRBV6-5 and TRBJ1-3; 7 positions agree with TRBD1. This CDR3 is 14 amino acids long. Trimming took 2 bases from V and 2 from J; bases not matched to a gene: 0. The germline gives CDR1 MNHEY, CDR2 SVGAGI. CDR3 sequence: CASSYGQAGNTIYF. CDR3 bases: TGTGCCAGCAGTTACGGACAGGCTGGAAACACCATATATTTT.

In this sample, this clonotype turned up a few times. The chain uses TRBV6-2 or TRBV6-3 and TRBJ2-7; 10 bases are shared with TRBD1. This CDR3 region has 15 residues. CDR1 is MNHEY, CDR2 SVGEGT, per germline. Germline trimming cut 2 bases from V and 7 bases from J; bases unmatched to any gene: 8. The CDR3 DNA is TGTGCCAGCAGTTACCCGGGACAGGGGACGTGGGAGCAGTACTTC. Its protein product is CASSYPGQGTWEQYF.

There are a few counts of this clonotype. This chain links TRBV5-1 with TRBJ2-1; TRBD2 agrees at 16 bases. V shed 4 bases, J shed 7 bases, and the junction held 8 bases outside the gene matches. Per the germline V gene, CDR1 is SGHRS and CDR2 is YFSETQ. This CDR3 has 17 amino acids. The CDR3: CASSAGTSGRALNEQFF. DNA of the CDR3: TGCGCCAGCAGCGCCGGGACTAGCGGGAGGGCCTTGAATGAGCAGTTCTTC.

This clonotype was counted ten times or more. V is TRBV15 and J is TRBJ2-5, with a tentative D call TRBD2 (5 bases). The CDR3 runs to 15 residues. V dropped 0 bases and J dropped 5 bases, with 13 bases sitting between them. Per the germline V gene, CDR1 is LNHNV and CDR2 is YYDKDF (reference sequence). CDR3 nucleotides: TGTGCCACCAGCAGAGATTTGTCTAGCTCGGAGACCCAGTACTTC. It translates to CATSRDLSSSETQYF.

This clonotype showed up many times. As DNA, the CDR3 is TGTGCCAGCAGCCCTCCGGGACAGGCCTCCTACGAGCAGTACTTC. This codes for CASSPPGQASYEQYF. V is TRBV12-3 or TRBV12-4 and J is TRBJ2-7; 8 bases align to TRBD1. The V and J ends lost 6 bases and 0 bases, in that order; junction bases with no gene match: 7. The CDR3 has 15 amino acids.